This T cell receptor beta chain appears in the sequencing data of a study of cytomegalovirus exposure and HLA in healthy donors. The PCR used 60 Vbeta and 13 Jbeta primers. The method was immunoSEQ multiplex PCR; TCRdb's version includes in-frame clones alone and lacks a portion of them. Of roughly 150,000 clones detected, approximately 73% appear once; the ten largest clones hold approximately 5.1%. The germline gives CDR1 SGHRS, CDR2 YFSETQ. The CDR3 has 14 amino acids. V shed 4 bases and J shed 9 bases, with 20 bases lying between them. This clonotype originated in a woman under 30 in good health and CMV-seropositive. V is TRBV5-1 and J is TRBJ2-7, with a possible D match to TRBD1 (5 bases). The sequenced material came from PBMCs. In nucleotides, the CDR3 is TGCGCCAGCAGCCCGACAGTAGGTGGAGTTGGGCAGTACTTC. It specifies CASSPTVGGVGQYF.